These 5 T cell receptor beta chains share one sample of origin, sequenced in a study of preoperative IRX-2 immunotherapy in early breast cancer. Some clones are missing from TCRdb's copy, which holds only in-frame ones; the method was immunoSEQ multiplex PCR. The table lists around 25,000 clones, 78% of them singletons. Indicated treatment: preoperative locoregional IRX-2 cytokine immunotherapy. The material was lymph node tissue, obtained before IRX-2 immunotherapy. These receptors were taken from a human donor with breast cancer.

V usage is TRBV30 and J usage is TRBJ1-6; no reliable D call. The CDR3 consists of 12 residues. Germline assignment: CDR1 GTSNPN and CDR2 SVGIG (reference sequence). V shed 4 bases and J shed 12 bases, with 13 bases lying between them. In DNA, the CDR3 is TGTGCCTGGAAAGACACGAACGGACCCCTCCACTTT. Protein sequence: CAWKDTNGPLHF.

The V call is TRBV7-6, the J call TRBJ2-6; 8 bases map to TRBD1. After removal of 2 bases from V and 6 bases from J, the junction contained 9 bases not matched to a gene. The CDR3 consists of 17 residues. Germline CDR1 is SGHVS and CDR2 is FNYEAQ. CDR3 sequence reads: CASSLQGARREANVLTF. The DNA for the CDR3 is TGTGCCAGCAGCTTACAGGGGGCTAGGAGGGAGGCCAACGTCCTGACTTTC.

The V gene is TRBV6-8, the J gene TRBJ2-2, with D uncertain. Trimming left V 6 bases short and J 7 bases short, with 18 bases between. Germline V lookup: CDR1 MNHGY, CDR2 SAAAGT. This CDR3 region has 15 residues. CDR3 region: CASSRQISSLGELFF. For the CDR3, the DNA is TGTGCCAGCAGCCGACAAATTTCGAGTCTCGGGGAGCTGTTTTTT.

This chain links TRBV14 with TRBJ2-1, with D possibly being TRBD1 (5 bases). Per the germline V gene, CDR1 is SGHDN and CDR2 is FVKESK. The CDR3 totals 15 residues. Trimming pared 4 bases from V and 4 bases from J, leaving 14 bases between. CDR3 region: CASSPGHSAYNEQFF. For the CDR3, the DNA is TGTGCCAGCAGCCCCGGACACTCAGCGTACAATGAGCAGTTCTTC.

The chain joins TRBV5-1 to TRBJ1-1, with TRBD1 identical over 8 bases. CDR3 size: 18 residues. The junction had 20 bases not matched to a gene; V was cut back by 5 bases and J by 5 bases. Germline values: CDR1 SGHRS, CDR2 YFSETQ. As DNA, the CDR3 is TGCGCCAGCAGGCTACGGTTGTCAGGGGGCGGGACAAGGACTGAAGCTTTCTTT. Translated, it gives CASRLRLSGGGTRTEAFF.